This T cell receptor (beta chain) was documented in a study of vaccination effects on CD4 cells after COVID-19. TCRdb's table, derived via immunoSEQ multiplex PCR, lists solely in-frame clones and lacks some. The data hold 9,000 to 13,000 clones, with 65% to 75% observed a single time. General study results and limits: The authors studied few convalescent patients and collected no early post-infection timepoints.

Trimming removed 0 bases from V and 2 bases from J, with 8 bases in between. This CDR3 is 14 amino acids long. CDR1 is SEHNR and CDR2 is FQNEAQ in the germline V gene (reference sequence). About this clone itself: Its antigen remains unidentified.

ViraFEST expansion of antigen-specific CD4+ T cells with viral peptide pools preceded sequencing. Upon completion of around ten days in culture, CD4+ T cells were isolated. All vaccine recipients tested negative for nucleocapsid antibodies and had never contracted SARS-CoV-2 infection. This clonotype originated in a human donor who received a COVID-19 vaccine. Here the sequenced sample was CD4+ T cells from PBMCs cultured with HCoV-229E spike peptides, taken before COVID-19 vaccination. The V and J genes are TRBV7-9 and TRBJ2-7; perhaps TRBD1 as D (5 bases). The CDR3 loop is CASSLAQGTYEQYF. The CDR3 bases are TGTGCCAGCAGCTTAGCGCAGGGAACCTACGAGCAGTACTTC.